The sequence of this TCR beta chain was determined in a study of cytomegalovirus exposure and HLA in healthy donors. Study-wide results and caveats: HLA restriction was apparent for most CMV-associated TCR beta chains in a later analysis. Most TCRs appeared rarely, but some public TCRs recurred in many donors. Investigators reported approximately 170 TCR beta chains as tied to cytomegalovirus.

On this clone: Its antigen is as yet unknown.

This CDR3 comprises 14 residues. Germline trimming cut 6 bases from V and 3 bases from J; bases unmatched to any gene: 8. The germline gives CDR1 MNHEY, CDR2 SVGAGI. The PCR contained 60 Vbeta and 13 Jbeta primers. The assay was immunoSEQ multiplex PCR, and TCRdb's table has in-frame clones only and misses some. The sample contains about 110,000 clones, under 85% of which appear only once. The specimen was PBMCs. The rearrangement links TRBV6-5 to TRBJ2-7; 7 nucleotides align to TRBD1. The clonotype comes from a woman in her forties or fifties in good health and CMV-seropositive. CDR3 in amino acids: CASSSGTASYEQYF. CDR3 coding DNA: TGTGCCAGCAGCTCCGGGACAGCAAGCTACGAGCAGTACTTC.